This T cell receptor (beta chain) comes out of a study of blood T cell repertoires in COVID-19. Looking at the study overall: COVID-19 samples from acute and convalescent phases originated in the United States, Italy and Spain.

The Seattle patients joined while their infection was active and were tracked longitudinally afterward. This clone was counted a single time. The method was immunoSEQ multiplex PCR; TCRdb's version includes in-frame clones alone and lacks a portion of them. The top ten clones hold less than 2% of a sample with 410,000 or so clones, about 89% of them seen once. This CDR3 region has 18 residues. The trim removed 5 bases at V and 3 bases at J, leaving 17 bases unmatched. Germline V gene lookup returns CDR1 SNHLY and CDR2 FYNNEI. Material: peripheral blood. The TCR originated in a woman between 35 and 50 years old with COVID-19, enrolled during active disease. The rearrangement joins TRBV2 to TRBJ1-1; 8 bases map to TRBD1. The CDR3 reads CASSTFIPTGEGDTEAFF. CDR3 DNA: TGTGCCAGCAGTACCTTTATCCCGACAGGGGAAGGCGACACTGAAGCTTTCTTT.